This section outlines one T cell receptor beta chain sequence together with its context. Authors' methods: Reference gene primer amplification gave nucleated cell count estimates. This table comes from immunoSEQ multiplex PCR, and its TCRdb copy is limited to in-frame clones, with some not included. D and trimming were read from the DNA, whereas the V and J calls and clone size are those reported in that table. The sample includes around 130,000 clones, less than 85% of them seen just once. Trimming stripped 5 bases from V and 10 bases from J, with 18 bases between. The length of the CDR3 is 15 residues. Germline assignment: CDR1 SEHNR and CDR2 FQNEAQ (reference sequence). This sample stems from a study of blood T cell repertoires in COVID-19. Study information: Some COVID-19 samples were acute and others convalescent; all came from the United States, Italy and Spain.

The receptor was isolated from a woman aged 55-75 years with acute or convalescent COVID-19. The material sequenced was peripheral blood. V usage is TRBV7-9 and J usage is TRBJ1-6, with TRBD1 as a possible D gene (5 bases). The CDR3 loop is CASSPKVYGGSPLHF. The CDR3 DNA follows: TGTGCCAGCAGCCCCAAGGTGTACGGGGGATCACCCCTCCACTTT.